The present entry profiles one TCR beta chain with its context. This entry belongs to a study of T cell clones after liver transplantation. For the study at large: A pre-transplant mixed lymphocyte reaction with TCRbeta sequencing defined graft-donor-reactive clones followed in post-transplant blood.

Assay: immunoSEQ multiplex PCR; the TCRdb copy retains only in-frame clones and omits some. The data contain approximately 71,000 clones, 90% to 95% of them singletons. Unstimulated PBMCs were sorted into CD3+CD4+ and CD3+CD8+ populations. The sequencing used CD4+ T cells from blood, collected less than 28 months after liver transplant. This clonotype originated in a human patient who received a liver transplant. Among the T cells, some may be from the graft donor.

Here the CDR3 reads CASNNRDRGPGAQFF. In nucleotides, the CDR3 is TGTGCCAGTAACAACCGGGACAGGGGCCCGGGGGCGCAGTTCTTC. V is TRBV19 and J is TRBJ2-1; 10 bases fit TRBD1. In germline, CDR1 is LNHDA, CDR2 SQIVND (reference sequence). The V gene end was trimmed by 7 bases and the J gene end by 12 bases; junction bases not matched to a gene: 15. This CDR3 region has 15 residues.